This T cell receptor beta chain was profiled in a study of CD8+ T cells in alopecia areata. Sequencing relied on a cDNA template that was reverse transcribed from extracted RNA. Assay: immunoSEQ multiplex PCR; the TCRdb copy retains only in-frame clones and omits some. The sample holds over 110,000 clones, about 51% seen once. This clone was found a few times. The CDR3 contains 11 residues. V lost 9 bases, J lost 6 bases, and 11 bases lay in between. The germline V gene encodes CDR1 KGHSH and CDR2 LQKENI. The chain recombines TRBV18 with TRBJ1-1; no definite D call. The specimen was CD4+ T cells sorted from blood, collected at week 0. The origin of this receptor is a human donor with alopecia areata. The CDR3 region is CASQGSAEAFF. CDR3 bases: TGTGCCAGTCAAGGAAGCGCTGAAGCTTTCTTT.